A selection of T cell receptor beta chains follows, all from one sample in a study of T cells after yellow fever vaccination. TCRdb re-analysed the 5' RACE reads in MiXCR, keeping a single row per CDR3 protein. The sample includes just under 600,000 distinct CDR3 sequences, about 14% of them seen just once. The specimen was PBMCs, collected on the day of the yellow fever booster vaccination. The receptors originated from a man aged 30 to 45 who received the YFV17D yellow fever vaccine. The CDR3 runs from the conserved cysteine through the conserved F or W. The D gene is left open where the match is weak. Size is omitted from some rows. Given values are once, few, many or a class for expanded clones.

j_call v_call clone_size d_call cdr3_nt cdr3_aa
TRBJ1-1 TRBV20-1 few NA TGCAGTGCTAGAGACAGCAACACTGAAGCTTTCTTT CSARDSNTEAFF
TRBJ2-1 TRBV27 NA TRBD2 TGTGCCAGCAGGAGGGCTAGCGGGAGATTGGAGTACAATGAGCAGTTCTTC CASRRASGRLEYNEQFF
TRBJ2-3 TRBV12-3/TRBV12-4 few TRBD2 TGTGCCAGCAGCGGAGTAGCGGGAGGGATTCTTTACACAGATACGCAGTATTTT CASSGVAGGILYTDTQYF
TRBJ2-4 TRBV29-1 few NA TGCAGCGTTGGGGGGTCATATTCGAACATTCAGTACTTC CSVGGSYSNIQYF
TRBJ2-5 TRBV20-1 NA TRBD1 TGCAGTGCTAGTCGCGGACAGGGGCAAGAGACCCAGTACTTC CSASRGQGQETQYF
TRBJ2-1 TRBV12-3/TRBV12-4 NA TRBD2 TGTGCCAGCAGTTTAAACAGCGGGAGCGGTCATGAGCAGTTCTTC CASSLNSGSGHEQFF
TRBJ2-1 TRBV5-1 NA NA TGCGCCAGCAGCTTGCTTAGCGGACCCTACAATGAGCAGTTCTTC CASSLLSGPYNEQFF
TRBJ2-1 TRBV20-1 NA NA TGCAGTGGAGCGGCAGCCTACAATGAGCAGTTCTTC CSGAAAYNEQFF
TRBJ2-1 TRBV7-9 many NA TGTGCCAGCAGCTTAGGGACTGGAAACAATGAGCAGTTCTTC CASSLGTGNNEQFF
TRBJ2-3 TRBV11-2 NA TRBD2 TGTGCCAGCAGCTTAGGAGTAATAGCGGGAGGTGGCACAGATACGCAGTATTTT CASSLGVIAGGGTDTQYF
TRBJ2-7 TRBV7-2 many NA TGTGCCAGCAGCTTAGCGATTGAGCAGTACTTC CASSLAIEQYF
TRBJ2-1 TRBV6-5 NA TRBD1 TGTGCCAGCAGTTCCCGGGACAGGGGAGGCAATGAGCAGTTCTTC CASSSRDRGGNEQFF